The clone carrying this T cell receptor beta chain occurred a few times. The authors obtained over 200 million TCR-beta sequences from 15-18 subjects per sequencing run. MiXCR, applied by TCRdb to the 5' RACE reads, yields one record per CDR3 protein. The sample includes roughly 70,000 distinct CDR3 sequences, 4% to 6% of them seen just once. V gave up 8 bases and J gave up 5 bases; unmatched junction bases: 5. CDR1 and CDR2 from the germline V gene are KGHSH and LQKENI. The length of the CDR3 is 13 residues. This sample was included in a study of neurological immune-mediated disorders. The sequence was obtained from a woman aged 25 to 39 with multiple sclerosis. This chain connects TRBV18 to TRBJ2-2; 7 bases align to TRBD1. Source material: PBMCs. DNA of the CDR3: TGTGCCAGCACATTACAGGGGACCGGGGAGCTGTTTTTT. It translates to CASTLQGTGELFF.